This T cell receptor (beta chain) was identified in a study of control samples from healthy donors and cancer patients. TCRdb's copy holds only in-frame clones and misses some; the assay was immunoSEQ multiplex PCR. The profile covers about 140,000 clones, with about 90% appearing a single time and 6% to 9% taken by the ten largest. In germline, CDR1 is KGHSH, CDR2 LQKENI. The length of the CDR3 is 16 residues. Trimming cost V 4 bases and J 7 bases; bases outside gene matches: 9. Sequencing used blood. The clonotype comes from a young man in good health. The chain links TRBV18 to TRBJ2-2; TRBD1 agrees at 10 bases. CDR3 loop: CASSHGTGEIDGELFF. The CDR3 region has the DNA TGTGCCAGCTCACACGGGACAGGGGAAATTGACGGGGAGCTGTTTTTT.